This T cell receptor beta chain was recorded in a study of blood T cell repertoires in COVID-19. Overall study context: Samples taken during acute and convalescent COVID-19 were collected in the United States, Italy and Spain. From T cells, B-cell-depleted T cells, or PBMCs came the material, which was cDNA or gDNA.

Authors' analysis steps: Amplification from reference gene primers served as the basis for estimated nucleated cell counts. Repertoires were generated with immunoSEQ multiplex PCR, while TCRdb's copy carries only in-frame clones and drops some. That table is the source of V, J and clone size, and D and trimming were worked out from the DNA. Altogether some 300,000 clones are present, 70% to 90% being singletons, with the ten largest covering around 0.92%. Input material: PBMCs or T cells enriched from blood (not recorded which). The clonotype comes from a woman aged 25 to 39 who had recovered from COVID-19.

In DNA form, the CDR3 reads TGTGCCAGCAGTTTATGGGGACTAGGGGTTGCCGGGGAGCTGTTTTTT. Amino acids: CASSLWGLGVAGELFF. The chain recombines TRBV28 with TRBJ2-2; TRBD2 agrees at 8 bases. Germline V gives CDR1 MDHEN, CDR2 SYDVKM. V trimming: 0 bases; J trimming: 6 bases; junction bases outside the gene matches: 6. There are 16 residues in the CDR3.